This T cell receptor beta chain originates from a study of molecular identifiers for immune sequencing clone quantification. As for the study in general: Naive CD8 cell RNA, from about 20,000 or 100,000 cells, was split five ways in replicates, with four sequenced.

Study results and limitations: More than 97% of effector molecules, versus under 1% of naive-cell molecules, belonged to clones above 20 RNA copies.

It was with previously described methods and listed TCR primers that bulk TCR libraries were made. From the PCR reads, TCRdb called clonotypes with MiXCR, one entry per CDR3 protein. The profile covers about 320,000 distinct CDR3 sequences, with about 20% appearing a single time and approximately 0.8% taken by the ten largest. Naive CD8 T cell sorting was performed on the CD8+CD4-CCR7+CD45RA+ phenotype. Remarks on this clonotype: The antigen is not known. It may be a read error: a sequence one base away is much more abundant.

The germline gives CDR1 DFQATT, CDR2 SNEGSKA (reference sequence). This CDR3 contains 13 residues. The origin of this receptor is a human donor in good health. Some libraries in this study had Jurkat cell RNA spiked in. Material for sequencing was naive CD8+ T cells from blood, with Jurkat cell RNA spiked in. Subset here: FACS-sorted CD8+CD4-CCR7+CD45RA+ naive T cells. V gene TRBV20-1 combines with J gene TRBJ2-1, with TRBD2 identical over 7 bases. CDR3 amino acids: CSASLASYNVQFF. CDR3 sequence (DNA): TGCAGTGCTTCACTAGCGTCCTACAATGTGCAGTTCTTC.